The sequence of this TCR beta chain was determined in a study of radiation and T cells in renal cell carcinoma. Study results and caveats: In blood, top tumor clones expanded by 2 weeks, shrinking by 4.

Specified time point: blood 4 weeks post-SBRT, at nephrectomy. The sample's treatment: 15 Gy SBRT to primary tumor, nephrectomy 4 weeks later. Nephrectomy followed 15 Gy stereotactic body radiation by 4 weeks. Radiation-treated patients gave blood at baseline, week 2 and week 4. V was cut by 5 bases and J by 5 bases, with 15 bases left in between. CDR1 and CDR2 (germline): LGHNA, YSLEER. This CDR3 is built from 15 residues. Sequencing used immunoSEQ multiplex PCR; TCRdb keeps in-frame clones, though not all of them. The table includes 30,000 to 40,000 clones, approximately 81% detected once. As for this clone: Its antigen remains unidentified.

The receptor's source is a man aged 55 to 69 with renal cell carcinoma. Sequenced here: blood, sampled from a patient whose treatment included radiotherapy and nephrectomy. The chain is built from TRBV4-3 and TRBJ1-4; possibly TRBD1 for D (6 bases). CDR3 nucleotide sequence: TGCGCCAGCAGCGGCAGGGGCGTTCTGAATGAAAAACTGTTTTTT. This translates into CASSGRGVLNEKLFF.